This TCR beta chain originates from a study of T-cell reconstitution after alpha-beta-depleted transplantation in children. Unique molecular identifiers were used in preparing the TCRbeta library. TCRdb independently ran MiXCR on the PCR reads; one entry per CDR3 protein. The table includes approximately 300,000 distinct CDR3 sequences, around a tenth detected once. The CDR3 extends over 15 amino acids. Per germline, CDR1 SEHNR and CDR2 FQNEAQ (reference sequence). V lost 5 bases to trimming and J lost 6 bases; unmatched junction nucleotides: 6. The V gene is TRBV7-9, the J gene TRBJ2-3; 12 bases agree with TRBD2. Sequenced here: peripheral blood, sampled 180 days after TCRalphabeta/CD19-depleted stem cell transplant. The sequence was obtained from a male patient between 2 and 9 years old who had a stem cell transplant for chronic granulomatous disease, so the T cells may come from the graft donor. CDR3 residues: CASSPLAGGRDTQYF. CDR3 in DNA: TGTGCCAGCAGCCCACTAGCGGGAGGCAGGGATACGCAGTATTTT.